These 5 T cell receptor beta chains came from one sample sequenced in a study of early T cells in non-severe SARS-CoV-2 infection. Via MiXCR, TCRdb re-called the 5' RACE reads, giving one row per CDR3 protein. Here the sample spans 60,000 or so distinct CDR3 sequences, roughly an eighth being singletons. The sample comprised whole blood. These receptor sequences come from an adult who was a healthcare worker with PCR-confirmed SARS-CoV-2 infection or an uninfected control (not recorded which).

The chain couples TRBV25-1 to TRBJ2-1; TRBD1 aligns across 7 bases. This CDR3 is 14 amino acids long. V lost 5 bases, J lost 9 bases, and 10 bases stayed unmatched. The germline V gene has CDR1 MGHDK and CDR2 SYGVNS. The CDR3 loop is CASSRWQGVGEQFF. CDR3 DNA sequence: TGTGCCAGCAGTAGGTGGCAGGGGGTCGGTGAGCAGTTCTTC.

The CDR3 DNA reads TGCGCCAGCAGCATGGGGTCCCAGGGTCAGGGCGAGCAGTACTTC. This encodes CASSMGSQGQGEQYF. The chain carries TRBV5-1 and TRBJ2-7; perhaps TRBD1 as D (5 bases). The CDR3 consists of 15 residues. V lost 4 bases and J lost 6, with 20 bases in between. CDR1 SGHRS and CDR2 YFSETQ come from the germline V gene. Using reference TRBV5-1 and TRBJ2-7 for the parts outside the CDR3, the full variable domain is KAGVTQTPRYLIKTRGQQVTLSCSPISGHRSVSWYQQTPGQGLQFLFEYFSETQRNKGNFPGRFSGRQFSNSRSEMNVSTLELGDSALYLCASSMGSQGQGEQYFGPGTRLTVT.

This clonotype was found many times. The V and J genes are TRBV12-3 or TRBV12-4 and TRBJ2-7; 8 nucleotides match TRBD1. The CDR3 is 15 residues long. After removal of 4 bases from V and 4 bases from J, the junction contained 9 bases not matched to a gene. CDR3 loop: CASSSTGGNGYEQYF. CDR3 DNA sequence: TGTGCCAGCAGTTCCACAGGGGGGAATGGGTACGAGCAGTACTTC.

This clonotype was detected only a few times. In nucleotides, the CDR3 is TGTGCCAGCAGCCTTGGGACACCTGTGGGTGAAAAACTGTTTTTT. Encoded protein: CASSLGTPVGEKLFF. The J gene is TRBJ1-4, the V gene TRBV7-9, with D maybe TRBD1 (6 bases). Looked up from germline, CDR1 is SEHNR and CDR2 is FQNEAQ (reference sequence). The CDR3 covers 15 residues. Trimming stripped 5 bases from V and 7 bases from J, with 17 bases between.

The rearrangement uses TRBV13 and TRBJ1-2; D is unclear. CDR3 length equals 13 residues. V was clipped by 5 bases and J by 2 bases, with 9 bases between them. Germline CDR1 and CDR2: PRHDT and FYEKMQ (reference sequence). The CDR3 coding sequence is TGTGCCAGCAGCCAAACTAAAAACTATGGCTACACCTTC. It yields the protein CASSQTKNYGYTF.